The 29 T cell receptor beta chains in this list originate from one sample, sequenced in a study of T-cell memory formation after mild COVID-19. TCRdb re-called the 5' RACE reads through MiXCR, storing one row per CDR3 protein. This sample carries fewer than 300,000 distinct CDR3 sequences, 16% of them seen once, and the ten largest clones take under 25%. The specimen sequenced was PBMCs or a T cell subset sorted from them (not recorded which). The receptors were gathered from a man in his late teens or twenties who had mild COVID-19 (a few samples of this study predate the infection). Cell type and time point are not known.

V is TRBV5-1 and J is TRBJ2-1, with D possibly TRBD1 on 5 matching bases. Between the trimmed V and J ends, which lost 1 base and 8 bases, there was a span of 13 bases. The CDR3 consists of 14 residues. The germline V gene has CDR1 SGHRS and CDR2 YFSETQ. The CDR3 reads CASSLTGPLDEQFF. The DNA for the CDR3 is TGCGCCAGCAGCTTGACAGGCCCCTTGGATGAGCAGTTCTTC.

This clonotype was detected a few times. The chain has TRBV12-3 or TRBV12-4 and TRBJ2-2, with 9 bases matching TRBD1. There are 17 residues in the CDR3. V was pared by 0 bases and J by 6 bases, with 8 bases of the junction left unmatched. The CDR3 spells CASSLALGQGYPGELFF. The CDR3 DNA reads TGTGCCAGCAGTTTAGCGCTGGGACAGGGTTATCCCGGGGAGCTGTTTTTT.

A few counts support this clonotype. This chain links TRBV7-2 with TRBJ1-5; TRBD1 is a possible D gene (5 bases). The CDR3 extends over 13 amino acids. CDR1 and CDR2 from the germline V gene are SGHTA and FQGNSA. The V and J ends lost 4 bases and 5 bases respectively, with 9 bases between them. The CDR3 sequence is CASSSDRYQPQHF. CDR3 DNA sequence: TGTGCCAGCAGCTCCGACAGATATCAGCCCCAGCATTTT.

This clonotype was counted only a few times. The genes are TRBV4-1 and TRBJ2-2; 8 bases map to TRBD2. V lost 3 bases, J lost 8 bases, and 11 bases stayed unmatched. The CDR3 spans 16 residues. The germline V gene encodes CDR1 MGHRA and CDR2 YSYEKL. CDR3 loop: CASSQVARGGQGELFF. The CDR3 coding sequence is TGCGCCAGCAGCCAGGTGGCCCGGGGGGGCCAGGGGGAGCTGTTTTTT.

This clonotype was seen at least ten times. The chain joins TRBV7-2 to TRBJ1-2, with D tentatively TRBD1 (6 bases). Per the germline V gene, CDR1 is SGHTA and CDR2 is FQGNSA. This CDR3 comprises 14 residues. V shed 4 bases and J shed 0 bases, with 9 bases lying between them. The CDR3 loop is CASSSQGANYGYTF. CDR3 nucleotide sequence: TGTGCCAGCAGCTCACAGGGCGCTAACTATGGCTACACCTTC.

At least ten counts were recorded for this clonotype. This chain joins TRBV7-2 and TRBJ2-1, with a tentative D call TRBD2 (6 bases). Per the germline V gene, CDR1 is SGHTA and CDR2 is FQGNSA. V gave up 5 bases and J gave up 1 base, with 12 bases separating them. The CDR3 totals 15 residues. The DNA for the CDR3 is TGTGCCAGCAGCCCCCAGGCGGGATCCTACAATGAGCAGTTCTTC. It yields the protein CASSPQAGSYNEQFF. Variable domain in full (rest from reference TRBV7-2 and TRBJ2-1): GAGVSQSPSNKVTEKGKDVELRCDPISGHTALYWYRQSLGQGLEFLIYFQGNSAPDKSGLPSDRFSAERTGGSVSTLTIQRTQQEDSAVYLCASSPQAGSYNEQFFGPGTRLTVL.

This clonotype has at least ten counts. The chain is built from TRBV29-1 and TRBJ2-2; D is ambiguous. The length of the CDR3 is 12 residues. Looked up from germline, CDR1 is SQVTM and CDR2 is ANQGSEA. V shed 1 base and J shed 4 bases, with 4 bases lying between them. CDR3 protein: CSVEGGTGELFF. The CDR3 DNA reads TGCAGCGTTGAAGGGGGCACCGGGGAGCTGTTTTTT.

This clonotype was observed many times. The chain links TRBV6-7 to TRBJ2-7; TRBD1 aligns across 9 bases. TRBV6-7 is an ORF for which the function is uncertain. Trimming took 0 bases from V and 0 from J; bases not matched to a gene: 9. There are 18 residues in the CDR3. This CDR3 is CASSYSIRDRVSSYEQYF. The CDR3 coding sequence is TGTGCCAGCAGTTACTCGATCCGGGACAGGGTTAGCTCCTACGAGCAGTACTTC.

This clonotype was observed a handful of times. V usage is TRBV18 and J usage is TRBJ2-4, with D hard to call. Germline assignment: CDR1 KGHSH and CDR2 LQKENI. This CDR3 comprises 14 residues. Deletions cut 3 bases from V and 8 bases from J, with 14 bases between. The CDR3 is CASSPPRLQDIQYF. CDR3 DNA sequence: TGTGCCAGCTCACCCCCACGCCTCCAGGACATTCAGTACTTC.

The chain carries TRBV12-3 or TRBV12-4 and TRBJ2-3; a weak D match, TRBD2 (6 bases). This CDR3 spans 15 amino acids. The V gene lost 7 bases and the J gene lost 4 bases, with 18 bases spanning the gap. CDR3: CASKPGLTLSDTQYF. DNA for the CDR3: TGTGCCAGCAAACCGGGACTGACCCTTTCAGATACGCAGTATTTT.

The chain links TRBV7-9 to TRBJ1-1; a possible D gene is TRBD1 (5 bases). The CDR3 runs to 15 residues. The V gene lost 1 base and the J gene lost 4 bases, with 13 bases spanning the gap. Looked up from germline, CDR1 is SEHNR and CDR2 is FQNEAQ (reference sequence). The CDR3 spells CASSLGGRVVTEAFF. Written as DNA, the CDR3 is TGTGCCAGCAGCTTAGGGGGCAGGGTTGTCACTGAAGCTTTCTTT.

The sample holds a few counts of this clonotype. This chain's CDR3 is CASRKDRVDQPQHF. CDR3 nucleotides: TGTGCCAGCAGAAAGGACAGGGTGGATCAGCCCCAGCATTTT. This chain links TRBV12-3 or TRBV12-4 with TRBJ1-5; 8 bases agree with TRBD1. The CDR3 is made up of 14 amino acids. V lost 6 bases and J lost 5; bases outside the gene matches: 6.

This clonotype has just a few counts. The genes are TRBV11-2 and TRBJ2-5; D may be TRBD2 (7 bases). CDR1 is SGHAT, CDR2 FQNNGV, per germline. This CDR3 is 16 amino acids long. Trimming took off 5 bases at V and 5 bases at J, with 21 bases between the two ends. The DNA for the CDR3 is TGTGCCAGCAGCGCGCGGACGGGGGGCCTTGGCGAGACCCAGTACTTC. This translates into CASSARTGGLGETQYF.

J is TRBJ1-1 and V is TRBV18; D unclear. The CDR3 sequence is 13 residues long. V shed 11 bases and J shed 1 base, with 14 bases lying between them. Germline-derived CDR1 and CDR2 are KGHSH and LQKENI. As DNA, the CDR3 is TGTGCCGCCGGGGAGGGCAGGAACACTGAAGCTTTCTTT. Translating it yields CAAGEGRNTEAFF.

This clonotype showed up just a few times. This rearrangement joins TRBV20-1 to TRBJ1-1, with D perhaps matching TRBD1 (6 bases). In germline, CDR1 is DFQATT, CDR2 SNEGSKA (reference sequence). The germline V and J ends were trimmed by 3 bases and 1 base, with 12 bases remaining between them. The CDR3 covers 14 residues. The CDR3 loop reads CSASQGRGNTEAFF. The CDR3 nucleotides read TGCAGTGCTAGCCAGGGGCGAGGGAACACTGAAGCTTTCTTT.

This chain links TRBV4-3 with TRBJ1-2; 7 bases fit TRBD1. Germline CDR1 reads LGHNA; CDR2 reads YSLEER. The CDR3 has 14 residues. The junction had 5 bases not matched to a gene; V was cut back by 1 base and J by 6 bases. CDR3 protein: CASSQGQGDDGYTF. The CDR3 region has the DNA TGCGCCAGCAGCCAAGGCCAGGGGGACGATGGCTACACCTTC.

A few counts support this clonotype. This chain uses TRBV7-3 with TRBJ2-2; D call uncertain. Germline V gene data show CDR1 as SGHTA and CDR2 as FQGTGA. With 0 bases removed from V and 6 bases from J, the gap between germline ends came to 11 bases. The CDR3 consists of 15 residues. For the CDR3, the DNA is TGTGCCAGCAGCTTAACAGGATTTGGGTCCGGGGAGCTGTTTTTT. Translation: CASSLTGFGSGELFF.

The rearrangement uses TRBV6-6 and TRBJ1-1, with a possible D match to TRBD1 (6 bases). The CDR3 has 14 residues. Germline CDR1 MNHNY, CDR2 SVGAGI (reference sequence). The germline V and J ends were trimmed by 2 bases and 1 base, with 8 bases remaining between them. The CDR3 bases are TGTGCCAGCAGTTACAGGGGGGGGAACACTGAAGCTTTCTTT. Translated, it gives CASSYRGGNTEAFF.

The CDR3 loop is CASRRGTIGYTF. The CDR3 nucleotides read TGCGCCAGCAGACGCGGGACAATAGGCTACACCTTC. This rearrangement joins TRBV5-1 to TRBJ1-2; the D gene is possibly TRBD1 (6 bases). The V and J ends lost 5 bases and 8 bases respectively, with 13 bases between them. The length of the CDR3 is 12 residues. CDR1 SGHRS and CDR2 YFSETQ come from the germline V gene.

The V gene is TRBV6-5, the J gene TRBJ2-1; 8 bases line up with TRBD1. The V gene's germline CDR1 is MNHEY and CDR2 SVGAGI. The V segment lost 7 bases and the J segment 4 bases; nucleotides outside the gene matches: 9. The CDR3 covers 15 residues. The DNA of the CDR3 is TGTGCCAGCAATAGTCAGGGGGCGGGATACAATGAGCAGTTCTTC. Protein product: CASNSQGAGYNEQFF.

The chain has TRBV9 and TRBJ1-5; unclear D gene. The CDR3 sequence is 15 residues long. The germline V and J ends were trimmed by 0 bases and 3 bases, with 10 bases remaining between them. Germline assignment: CDR1 SGDLS and CDR2 YYNGEE. CDR3 nucleotides: TGTGCCAGCAGCGTAGGAGGGTCTTACAATCAGCCCCAGCATTTT. Amino acid sequence: CASSVGGSYNQPQHF.

This clonotype was picked up a small number of times. The chain uses TRBV7-2 and TRBJ1-1, with D possibly being TRBD1 (5 bases). CDR1 SGHTA and CDR2 FQGNSA come from the germline V gene. The CDR3 sequence is 15 residues long. V dropped 5 bases and J dropped 3 bases, with 16 bases sitting between them. The CDR3 here is CASSTGWSPDTEAFF. CDR3 in DNA: TGTGCCAGCAGCACAGGCTGGTCGCCAGACACTGAAGCTTTCTTT.

V is TRBV6-5 and J is TRBJ1-2, with D tentatively TRBD1 (6 bases). Germline loops: CDR1 MNHEY, CDR2 SVGAGI. Trimming took 6 bases from V and 5 from J, leaving 16 bases between them. CDR3 size: 14 residues. Here the CDR3 reads CASRSTGTGYGYTF. The DNA of the CDR3 is TGTGCCAGCAGGAGCACAGGGACTGGGTATGGCTACACCTTC.

The rearrangement joins TRBV27 to TRBJ2-7, with 8 bases matching TRBD1. Germline V gene lookup returns CDR1 MNHEY and CDR2 SMNVEV (reference sequence). The CDR3 loop spans 11 amino acids. V lost 9 bases and J lost 2; bases outside the gene matches: 0. CDR3 nucleotides: TGTGCCAGACAGGGGGCCTACGAGCAGTACTTC. This sequence encodes CARQGAYEQYF.

The chain recombines TRBV30 with TRBJ1-2, with D perhaps TRBD1 (5 bases). The CDR3 totals 14 residues. The germline V and J ends were trimmed by 3 bases and 0 bases, with 11 bases remaining between them. Germline V lookup: CDR1 GTSNPN, CDR2 SVGIG (reference sequence). CDR3 sequence reads: CAWSPRAPNYGYTF. In nucleotides, the CDR3 is TGTGCCTGGAGCCCCAGGGCGCCTAACTATGGCTACACCTTC.

This clonotype was seen only a few times. The J gene is TRBJ1-2, the V gene TRBV5-4; D remains ambiguous. Germline CDR1 SGHNT, CDR2 YYREEE (reference sequence). There are 15 residues in the CDR3. With 4 bases removed from V and 6 bases from J, the gap between germline ends came to 19 bases. This CDR3 is CASSVALASENGYTF. CDR3 bases: TGTGCCAGCAGCGTGGCGTTGGCGTCAGAGAATGGCTACACCTTC.

J is TRBJ1-2 and V is TRBV12-3 or TRBV12-4; no firm D call. The germline V and J ends were trimmed by 4 bases and 2 bases, with 8 bases remaining between them. The CDR3 is made up of 13 amino acids. The CDR3 DNA reads TGTGCCAGCAGTTGGAACAGCAACTATGGCTACACCTTC. Protein product: CASSWNSNYGYTF.

This clonotype was seen only a few times. The chain couples TRBV15 to TRBJ1-3; D uncertain. The CDR3 has 17 residues. The V end was cut by 0 bases, the J end by 1 base, with 13 bases between. CDR1 is LNHNV and CDR2 is YYDKDF in the germline V gene (reference sequence). The CDR3 is CATSRDTFGISGNTIYF. CDR3 coding DNA: TGTGCCACCAGCAGAGATACCTTCGGGATATCTGGAAACACCATATATTTT.

The rearrangement joins TRBV5-1 to TRBJ1-1; no definite D call. The germline CDR1 and CDR2 sequences are SGHRS and YFSETQ. Trimming pared 0 bases from V and 0 bases from J, leaving 15 bases between. The CDR3 contains 17 residues. CDR3 residues: CASSLVQYHYMNTEAFF. Written as DNA, the CDR3 is TGCGCCAGCAGCTTGGTTCAGTATCACTATATGAACACTGAAGCTTTCTTT.